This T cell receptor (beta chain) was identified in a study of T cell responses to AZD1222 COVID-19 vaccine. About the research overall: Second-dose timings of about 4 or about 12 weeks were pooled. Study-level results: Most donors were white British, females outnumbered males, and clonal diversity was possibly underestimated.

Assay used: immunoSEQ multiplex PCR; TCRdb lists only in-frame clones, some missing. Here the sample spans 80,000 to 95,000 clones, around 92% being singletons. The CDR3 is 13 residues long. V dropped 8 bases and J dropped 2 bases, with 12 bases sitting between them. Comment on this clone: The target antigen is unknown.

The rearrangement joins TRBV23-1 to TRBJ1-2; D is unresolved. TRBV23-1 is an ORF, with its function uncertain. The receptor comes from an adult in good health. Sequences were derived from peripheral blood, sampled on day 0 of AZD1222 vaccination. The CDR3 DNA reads TGCGCCAGCCCATCAAGAATCAACTATGGCTACACCTTC. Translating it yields CASPSRINYGYTF.